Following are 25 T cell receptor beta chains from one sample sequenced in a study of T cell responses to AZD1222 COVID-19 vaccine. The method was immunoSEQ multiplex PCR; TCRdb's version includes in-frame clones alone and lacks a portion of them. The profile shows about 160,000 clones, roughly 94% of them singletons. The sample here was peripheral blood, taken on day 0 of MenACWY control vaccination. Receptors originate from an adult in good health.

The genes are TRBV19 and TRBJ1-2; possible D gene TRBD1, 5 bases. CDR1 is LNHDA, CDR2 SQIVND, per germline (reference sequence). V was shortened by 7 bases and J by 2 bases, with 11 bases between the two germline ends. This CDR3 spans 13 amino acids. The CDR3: CASIPGPNYGYTF. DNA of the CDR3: TGTGCCAGTATCCCAGGGCCCAACTATGGCTACACCTTC.

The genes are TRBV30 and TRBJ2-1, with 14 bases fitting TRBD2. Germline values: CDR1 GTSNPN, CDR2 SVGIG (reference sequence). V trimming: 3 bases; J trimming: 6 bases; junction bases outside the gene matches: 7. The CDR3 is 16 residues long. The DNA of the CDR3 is TGTGCCTGGAGGGGGGGACTAGCGGGAGTCCCCAATGAGCAGTTCTTC. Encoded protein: CAWRGGLAGVPNEQFF.

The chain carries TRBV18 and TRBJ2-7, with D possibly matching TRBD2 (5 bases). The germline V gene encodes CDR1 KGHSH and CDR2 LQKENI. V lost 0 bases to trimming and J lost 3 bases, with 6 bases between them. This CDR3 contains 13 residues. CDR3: CASSPPSGYEQYF. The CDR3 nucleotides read TGTGCCAGCTCACCACCGAGCGGCTACGAGCAGTACTTC. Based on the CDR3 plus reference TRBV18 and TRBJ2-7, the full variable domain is NAGVMQNPRHLVRRRGQEARLRCSPMKGHSHVYWYRQLPEEGLKFMVYLQKENIIDESGMPKERFSAEFPKEGPSILRIQQVVRGDSAAYFCASSPPSGYEQYFGPGTRLTVT.

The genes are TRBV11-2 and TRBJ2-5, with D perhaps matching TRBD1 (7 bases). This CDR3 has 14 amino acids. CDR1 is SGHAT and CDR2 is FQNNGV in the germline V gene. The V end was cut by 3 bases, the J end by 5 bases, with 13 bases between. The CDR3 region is CASSFASGGETQYF. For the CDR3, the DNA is TGTGCCAGCAGCTTCGCATCAGGGGGGGAGACCCAGTACTTC.

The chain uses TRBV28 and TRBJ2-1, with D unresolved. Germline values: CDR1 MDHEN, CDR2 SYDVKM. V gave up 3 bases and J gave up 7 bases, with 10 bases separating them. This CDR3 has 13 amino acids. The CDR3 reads CASSFPGTNEQFF. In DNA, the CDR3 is TGTGCCAGCAGTTTCCCAGGAACAAATGAGCAGTTCTTC. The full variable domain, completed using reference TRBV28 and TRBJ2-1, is DVKVTQSSRYLVKRTGEKVFLECVQDMDHENMFWYRQDPGLGLRLIYFSYDVKMKEKGDIPEGYSVSREKKERFSLILESASTNQTSMYLCASSFPGTNEQFFGPGTRLTVL.

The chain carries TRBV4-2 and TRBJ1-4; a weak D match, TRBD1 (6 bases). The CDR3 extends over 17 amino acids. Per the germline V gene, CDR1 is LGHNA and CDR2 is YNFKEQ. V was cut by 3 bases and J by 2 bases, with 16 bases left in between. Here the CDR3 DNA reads TGTGCCAGCAGCCAGAGCGGACAGCCGGGGACTAATGAAAAACTGTTTTTT. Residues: CASSQSGQPGTNEKLFF.

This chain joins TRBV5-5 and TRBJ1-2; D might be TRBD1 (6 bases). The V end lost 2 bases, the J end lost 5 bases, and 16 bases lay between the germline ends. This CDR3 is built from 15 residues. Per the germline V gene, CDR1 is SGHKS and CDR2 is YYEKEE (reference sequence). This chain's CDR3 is CASSFSTAGVYGYTF. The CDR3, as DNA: TGTGCCAGCAGCTTCTCGACGGCAGGGGTTTATGGCTACACCTTC.

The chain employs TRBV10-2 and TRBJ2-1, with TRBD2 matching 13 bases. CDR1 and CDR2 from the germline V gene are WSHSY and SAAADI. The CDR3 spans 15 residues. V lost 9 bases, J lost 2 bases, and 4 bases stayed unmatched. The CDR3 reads CASSLAGGTYNEQFF. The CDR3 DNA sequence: TGCGCCAGTTCACTAGCGGGAGGGACCTACAATGAGCAGTTCTTC.

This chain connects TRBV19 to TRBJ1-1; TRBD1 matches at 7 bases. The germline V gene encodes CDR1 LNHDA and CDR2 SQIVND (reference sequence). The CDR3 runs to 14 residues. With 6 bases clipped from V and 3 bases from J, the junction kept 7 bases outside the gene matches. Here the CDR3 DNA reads TGTGCCAGTAGGAAAGTACAGGGGTACACTGAAGCTTTCTTT. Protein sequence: CASRKVQGYTEAFF.

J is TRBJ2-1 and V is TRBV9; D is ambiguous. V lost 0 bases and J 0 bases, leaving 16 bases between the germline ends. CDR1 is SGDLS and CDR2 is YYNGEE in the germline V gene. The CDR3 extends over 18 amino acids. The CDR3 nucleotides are TGTGCCAGCAGCGTAGGTCTCGGCGGCATAAGCTCCTACAATGAGCAGTTCTTC. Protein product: CASSVGLGGISSYNEQFF.

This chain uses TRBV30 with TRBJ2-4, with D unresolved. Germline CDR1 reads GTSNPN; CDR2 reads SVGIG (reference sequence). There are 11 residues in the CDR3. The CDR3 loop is CAQSFKNIQYF. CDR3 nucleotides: TGTGCTCAGTCTTTCAAAAACATTCAGTACTTC.

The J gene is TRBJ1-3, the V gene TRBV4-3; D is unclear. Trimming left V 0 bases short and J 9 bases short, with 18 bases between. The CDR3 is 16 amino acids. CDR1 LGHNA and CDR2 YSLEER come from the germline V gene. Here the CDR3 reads CASSQDPDGALSTIYF. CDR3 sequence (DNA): TGCGCCAGCAGCCAAGATCCGGACGGCGCCTTAAGCACCATATATTTT.

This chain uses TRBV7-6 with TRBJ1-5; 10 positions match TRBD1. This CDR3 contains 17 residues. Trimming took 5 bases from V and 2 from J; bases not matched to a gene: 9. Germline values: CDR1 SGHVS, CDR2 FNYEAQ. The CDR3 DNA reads TGTGCCAGCAGCACCACCGGGACAGGGGACGGCAATCAGCCCCAGCATTTT. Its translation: CASSTTGTGDGNQPQHF. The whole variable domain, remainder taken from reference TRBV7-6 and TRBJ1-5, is GAGVSQSPRYKVTKRGQDVALRCDPISGHVSLYWYRQALGQGPEFLTYFNYEAQQDKSGLPNDRFSAERPEGSISTLTIQRTEQRDSAMYRCASSTTGTGDGNQPQHFGDGTRLSIL.

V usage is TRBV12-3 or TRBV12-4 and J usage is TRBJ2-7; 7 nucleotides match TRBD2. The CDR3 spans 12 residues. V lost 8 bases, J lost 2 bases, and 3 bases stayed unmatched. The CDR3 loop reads CASGRGPYEQYF. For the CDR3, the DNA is TGTGCCAGCGGGAGGGGCCCCTACGAGCAGTACTTC.

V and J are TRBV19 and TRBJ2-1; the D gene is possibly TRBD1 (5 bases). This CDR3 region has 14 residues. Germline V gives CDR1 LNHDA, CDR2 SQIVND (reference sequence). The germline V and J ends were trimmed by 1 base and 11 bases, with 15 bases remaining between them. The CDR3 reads CASSIAGRAQKQFF. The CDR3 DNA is TGTGCCAGTAGTATAGCAGGCAGGGCACAAAAGCAGTTCTTC.

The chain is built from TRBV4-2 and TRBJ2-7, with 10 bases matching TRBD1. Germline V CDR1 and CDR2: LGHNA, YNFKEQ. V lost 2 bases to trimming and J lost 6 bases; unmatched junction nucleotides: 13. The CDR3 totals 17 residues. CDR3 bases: TGTGCCAGCAGCCAAAGGAAAACCGGGACAGGGGCATTCGAGCAGTACTTC. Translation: CASSQRKTGTGAFEQYF.

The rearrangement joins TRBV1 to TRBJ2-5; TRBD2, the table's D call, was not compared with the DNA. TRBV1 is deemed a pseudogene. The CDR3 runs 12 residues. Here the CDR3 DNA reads TGCACCAGCAGCCAAGATCAAGCGGGGCCTTACTTC. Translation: CTSSQDQAGPYF.

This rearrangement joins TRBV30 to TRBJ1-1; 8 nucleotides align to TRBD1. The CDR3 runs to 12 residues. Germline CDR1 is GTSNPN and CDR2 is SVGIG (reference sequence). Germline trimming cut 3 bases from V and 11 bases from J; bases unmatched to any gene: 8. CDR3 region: CAWSPTDREAFF. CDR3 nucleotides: TGTGCCTGGAGCCCTACGGACAGGGAGGCTTTCTTT. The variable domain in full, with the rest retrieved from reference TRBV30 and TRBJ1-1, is SQTIHQWPATLVQPVGSPLSLECTVEGTSNPNLYWYRQAAGRGLQLLFYSVGIGQISSEVPQNLSASRPQDRQFILSSKKLLLSDSGFYLCAWSPTDREAFFGQGTRLTVV.

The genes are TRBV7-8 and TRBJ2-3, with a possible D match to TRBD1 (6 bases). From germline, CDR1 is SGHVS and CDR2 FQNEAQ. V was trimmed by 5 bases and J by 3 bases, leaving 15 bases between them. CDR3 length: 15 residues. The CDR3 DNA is TGTGCCAGCAGCCGAGAAGGGGGTCTGACAGATACGCAGTATTTT. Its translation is CASSREGGLTDTQYF.

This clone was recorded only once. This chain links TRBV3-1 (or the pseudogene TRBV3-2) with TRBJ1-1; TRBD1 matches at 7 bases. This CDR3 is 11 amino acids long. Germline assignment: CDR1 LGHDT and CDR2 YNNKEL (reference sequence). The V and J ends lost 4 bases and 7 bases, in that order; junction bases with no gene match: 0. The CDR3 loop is CASSRQGEAFF. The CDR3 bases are TGTGCCAGCAGCCGACAGGGTGAAGCTTTCTTT.

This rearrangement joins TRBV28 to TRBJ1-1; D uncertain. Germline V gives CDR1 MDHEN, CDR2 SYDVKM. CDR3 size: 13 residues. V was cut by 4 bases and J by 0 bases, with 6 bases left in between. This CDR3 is CASSYTLNTEAFF. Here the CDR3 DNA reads TGTGCCAGCAGTTACACGCTGAACACTGAAGCTTTCTTT.

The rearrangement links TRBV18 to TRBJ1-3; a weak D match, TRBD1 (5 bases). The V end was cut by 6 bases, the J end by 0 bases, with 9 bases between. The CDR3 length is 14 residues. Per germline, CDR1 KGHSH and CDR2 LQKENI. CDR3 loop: CASSRGDSGNTIYF. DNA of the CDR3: TGTGCCAGCTCGCGAGGGGACTCTGGAAACACCATATATTTT.

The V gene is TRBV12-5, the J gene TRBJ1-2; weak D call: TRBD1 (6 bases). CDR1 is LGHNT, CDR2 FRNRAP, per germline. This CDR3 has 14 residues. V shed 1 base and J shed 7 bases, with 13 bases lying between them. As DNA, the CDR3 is TGTGCTAGTGGTTTGGACGGGGGGGCGCTTGGCTACACCTTC. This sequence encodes CASGLDGGALGYTF.

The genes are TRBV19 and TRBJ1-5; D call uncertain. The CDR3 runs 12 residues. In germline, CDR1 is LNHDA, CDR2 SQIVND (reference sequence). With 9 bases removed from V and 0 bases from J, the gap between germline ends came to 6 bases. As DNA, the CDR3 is TGTGCCAGCACAGATAGCAATCAGCCCCAGCATTTT. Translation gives CASTDSNQPQHF.

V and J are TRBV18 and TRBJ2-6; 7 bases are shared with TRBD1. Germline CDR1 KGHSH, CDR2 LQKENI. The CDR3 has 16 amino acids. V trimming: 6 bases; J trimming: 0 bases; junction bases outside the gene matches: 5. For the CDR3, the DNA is TGTGCCAGCTCCAAAGGGACAGTCTCTGGGGCCAACGTCCTGACTTTC. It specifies CASSKGTVSGANVLTF. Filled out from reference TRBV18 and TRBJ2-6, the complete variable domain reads NAGVMQNPRHLVRRRGQEARLRCSPMKGHSHVYWYRQLPEEGLKFMVYLQKENIIDESGMPKERFSAEFPKEGPSILRIQQVVRGDSAAYFCASSKGTVSGANVLTFGAGSRLTVL.